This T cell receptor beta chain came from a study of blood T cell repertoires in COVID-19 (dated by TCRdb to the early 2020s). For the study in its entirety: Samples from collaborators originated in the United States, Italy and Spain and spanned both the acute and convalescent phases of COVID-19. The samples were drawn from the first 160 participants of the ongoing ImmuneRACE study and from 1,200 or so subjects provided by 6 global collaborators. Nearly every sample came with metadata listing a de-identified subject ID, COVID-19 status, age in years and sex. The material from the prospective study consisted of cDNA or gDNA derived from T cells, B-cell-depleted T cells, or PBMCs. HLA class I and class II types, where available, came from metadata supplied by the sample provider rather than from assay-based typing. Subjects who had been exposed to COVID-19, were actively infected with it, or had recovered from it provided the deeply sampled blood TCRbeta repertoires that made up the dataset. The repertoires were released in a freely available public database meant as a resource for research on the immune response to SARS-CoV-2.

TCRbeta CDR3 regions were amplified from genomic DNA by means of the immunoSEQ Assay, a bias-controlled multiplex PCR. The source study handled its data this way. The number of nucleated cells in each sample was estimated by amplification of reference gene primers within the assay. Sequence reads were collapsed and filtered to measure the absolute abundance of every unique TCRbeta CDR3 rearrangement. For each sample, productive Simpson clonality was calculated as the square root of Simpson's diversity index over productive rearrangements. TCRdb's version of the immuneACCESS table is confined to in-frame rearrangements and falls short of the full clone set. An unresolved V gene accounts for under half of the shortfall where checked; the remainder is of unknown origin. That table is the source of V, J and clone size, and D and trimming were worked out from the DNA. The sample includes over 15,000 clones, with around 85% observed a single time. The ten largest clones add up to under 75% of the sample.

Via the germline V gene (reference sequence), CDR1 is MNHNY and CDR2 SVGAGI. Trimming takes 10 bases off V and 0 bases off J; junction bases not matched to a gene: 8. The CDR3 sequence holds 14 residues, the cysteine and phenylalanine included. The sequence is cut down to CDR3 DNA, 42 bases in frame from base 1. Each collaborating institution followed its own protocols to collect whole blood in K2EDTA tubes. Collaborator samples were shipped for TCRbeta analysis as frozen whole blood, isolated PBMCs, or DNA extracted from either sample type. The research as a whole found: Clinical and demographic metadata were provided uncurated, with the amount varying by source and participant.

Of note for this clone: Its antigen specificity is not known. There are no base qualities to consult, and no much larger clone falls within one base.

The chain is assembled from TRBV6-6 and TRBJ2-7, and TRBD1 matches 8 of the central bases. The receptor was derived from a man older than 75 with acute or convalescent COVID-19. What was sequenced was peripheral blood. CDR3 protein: CATSDTGGSYEQYF. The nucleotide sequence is TGTGCCACAAGCGATACAGGGGGCTCCTACGAGCAGTACTTC.